This record concerns one T cell receptor (beta chain) sequence. Antigen specificity is unknown. V lost 5 bases to trimming and J lost 6 bases, with 6 bases between them. Germline-derived CDR1 and CDR2 are SGHTA and FQGTGA. This CDR3 is built from 11 residues. This entry belongs to a study of beta chain features in type 1 diabetes. General observations from the study: In all four CD4+ subsets, TCRB CDR3 length was significantly, moderately reduced in type 1 diabetes.

Every bit of the isolated RNA underwent reverse transcription, so sequencing read expressed TCRB transcripts. Assay: immunoSEQ multiplex PCR; the TCRdb copy retains only in-frame clones and omits some. Of 250,000 to 300,000 clones listed, around 15% are singletons. The sequencing input was naive CD4+ T cells from blood. This clonotype originated in a young man with type 1 diabetes. This chain links TRBV7-3 with TRBJ2-3; a weak D match, TRBD2 (5 bases). CDR3 loop: CASSGGDTQYF. CDR3 bases: TGTGCCAGCAGCGGCGGGGATACGCAGTATTTT.